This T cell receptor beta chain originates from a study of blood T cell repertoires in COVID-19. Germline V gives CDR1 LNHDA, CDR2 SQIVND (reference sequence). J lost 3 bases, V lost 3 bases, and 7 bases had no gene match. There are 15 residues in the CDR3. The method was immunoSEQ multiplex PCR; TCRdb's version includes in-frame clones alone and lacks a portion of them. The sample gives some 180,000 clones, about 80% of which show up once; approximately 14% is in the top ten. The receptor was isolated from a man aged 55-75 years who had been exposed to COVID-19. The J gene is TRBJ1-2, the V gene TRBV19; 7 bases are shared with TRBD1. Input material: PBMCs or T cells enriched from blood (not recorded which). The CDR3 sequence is CASSILRQGDYGYTF. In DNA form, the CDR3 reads TGTGCCAGTAGTATCCTCCGACAGGGAGACTATGGCTACACCTTC.